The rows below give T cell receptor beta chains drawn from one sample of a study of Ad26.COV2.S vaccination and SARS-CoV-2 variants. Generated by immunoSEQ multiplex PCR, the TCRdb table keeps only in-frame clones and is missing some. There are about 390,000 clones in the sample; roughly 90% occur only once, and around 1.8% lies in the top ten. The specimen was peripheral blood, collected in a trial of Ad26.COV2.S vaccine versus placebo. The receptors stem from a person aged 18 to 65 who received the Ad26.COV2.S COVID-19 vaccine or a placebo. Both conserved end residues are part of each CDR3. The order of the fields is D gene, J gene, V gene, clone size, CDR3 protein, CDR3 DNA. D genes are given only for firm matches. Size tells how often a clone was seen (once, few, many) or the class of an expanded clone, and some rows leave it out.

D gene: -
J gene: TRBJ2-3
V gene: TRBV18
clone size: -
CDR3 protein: CASSPPGTSTDTQYF
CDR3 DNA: TGTGCCAGCTCACCACCCGGGACAAGCACAGATACGCAGTATTTT

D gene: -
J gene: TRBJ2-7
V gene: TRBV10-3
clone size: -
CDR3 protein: CAIRRETFEYEQYF
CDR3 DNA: TGTGCCATCAGAAGGGAGACGTTCGAATACGAGCAGTACTTC

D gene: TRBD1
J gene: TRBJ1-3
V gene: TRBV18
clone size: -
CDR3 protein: CASSPRDRTGNTIYF
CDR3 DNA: TGTGCCAGCTCACCAAGGGACAGAACTGGAAACACCATATATTTT

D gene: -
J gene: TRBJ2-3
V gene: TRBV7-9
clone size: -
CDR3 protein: CASSSVILGGSTTDTQYF
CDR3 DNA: TGTGCCAGCAGCTCAGTCATCCTGGGAGGTTCTACCACAGATACGCAGTATTTT

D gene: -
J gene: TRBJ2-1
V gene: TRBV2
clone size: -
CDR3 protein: CASSVGSTRANEQFF
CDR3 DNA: TGTGCCAGCAGTGTGGGGTCAACAAGGGCCAATGAGCAGTTCTTC

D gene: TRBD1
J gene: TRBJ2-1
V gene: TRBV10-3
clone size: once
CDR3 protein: CAISEKPGQGLPYNEQFF
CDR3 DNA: TGTGCCATCAGTGAGAAACCGGGACAGGGTCTTCCCTACAATGAGCAGTTCTTC

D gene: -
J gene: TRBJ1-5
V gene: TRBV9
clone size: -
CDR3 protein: CASSVEGQPEQPQHF
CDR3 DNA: TGTGCCAGCAGCGTAGAAGGACAGCCCGAGCAGCCCCAGCATTTT

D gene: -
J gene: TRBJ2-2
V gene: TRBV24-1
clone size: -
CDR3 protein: CATSDIESINTGELFF
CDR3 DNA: TGTGCCACCAGTGATATTGAATCTATCAACACCGGGGAGCTGTTTTTT

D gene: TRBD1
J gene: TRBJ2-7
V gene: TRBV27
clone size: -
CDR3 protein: CASSHLEGAIYEQYF
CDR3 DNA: TGTGCCAGCAGCCATTTAGAGGGGGCGATATACGAGCAGTACTTC

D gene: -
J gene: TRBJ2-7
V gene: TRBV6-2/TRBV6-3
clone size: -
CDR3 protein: CASSDSKYEQYF
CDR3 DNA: TGTGCCAGCAGCGATTCAAAGTACGAGCAGTACTTC

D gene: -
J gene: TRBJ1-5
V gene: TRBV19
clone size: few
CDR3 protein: CASSIEFAGGNQPQHF
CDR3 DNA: TGTGCCAGTAGTATAGAGTTTGCCGGGGGCAATCAGCCCCAGCATTTT

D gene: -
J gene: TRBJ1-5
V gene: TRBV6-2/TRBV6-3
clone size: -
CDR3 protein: CASSYPQVYQPQHF
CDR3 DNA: TGTGCCAGCAGTTACCCACAGGTCTATCAGCCCCAGCATTTT

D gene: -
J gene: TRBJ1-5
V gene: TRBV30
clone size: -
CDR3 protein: CAWDEQGSNQPQHF
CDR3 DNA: TGTGCCTGGGATGAACAGGGTTCGAATCAGCCCCAGCATTTT

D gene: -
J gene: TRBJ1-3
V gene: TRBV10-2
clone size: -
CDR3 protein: CASRGNLGSGNTIYF
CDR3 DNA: TGCGCCAGCAGGGGGAATTTGGGCTCTGGAAACACCATATATTTT

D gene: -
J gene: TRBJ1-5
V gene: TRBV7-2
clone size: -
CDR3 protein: CASTPGGFQPQHF
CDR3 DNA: TGTGCCAGCACTCCCGGGGGCTTTCAGCCCCAGCATTTT

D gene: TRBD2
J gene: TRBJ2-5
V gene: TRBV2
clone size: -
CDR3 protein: CASSEARTSWETQYF
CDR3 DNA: TGTGCCAGCAGTGAAGCGCGGACTAGCTGGGAGACCCAGTACTTC

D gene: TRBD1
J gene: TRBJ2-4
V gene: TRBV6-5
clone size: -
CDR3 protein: CASGQGNIQYF
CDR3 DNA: TGTGCCAGTGGACAGGGAAACATTCAGTACTTC

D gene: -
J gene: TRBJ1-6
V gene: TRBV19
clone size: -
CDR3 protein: CASSIWGGSPLHF
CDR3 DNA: TGTGCCAGTAGTATCTGGGGGGGTTCACCCCTCCACTTT

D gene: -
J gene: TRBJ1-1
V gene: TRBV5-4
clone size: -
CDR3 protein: CASSVGGMNTEAFF
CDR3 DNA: TGTGCCAGCAGCGTGGGAGGGATGAACACTGAAGCTTTCTTT

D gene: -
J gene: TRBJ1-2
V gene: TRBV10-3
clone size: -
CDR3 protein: CAISDTGSYGYTF
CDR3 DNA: TGTGCCATCAGTGACACAGGGTCCTATGGCTACACCTTC

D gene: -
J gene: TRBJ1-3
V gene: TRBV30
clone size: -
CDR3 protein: CAWSVLTRGNTIYF
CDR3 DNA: TGTGCCTGGAGTGTACTAACTCGCGGAAACACCATATATTTT

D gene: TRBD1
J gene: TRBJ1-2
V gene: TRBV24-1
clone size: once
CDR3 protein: CATSDLGQGVVYGYTF
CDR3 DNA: TGTGCCACCAGTGATTTGGGACAGGGGGTGGTATATGGCTACACCTTC

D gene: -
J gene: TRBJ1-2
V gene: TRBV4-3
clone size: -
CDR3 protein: CASSPAGGSYGYTF
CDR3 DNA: TGCGCCAGCAGCCCCGCCGGGGGGAGTTATGGCTACACCTTC

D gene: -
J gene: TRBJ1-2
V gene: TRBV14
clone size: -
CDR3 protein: CASSQEYPINYGYTF
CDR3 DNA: TGTGCCAGCAGCCAAGAATATCCTATTAACTATGGCTACACCTTC

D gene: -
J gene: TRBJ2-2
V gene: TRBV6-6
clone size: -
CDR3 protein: CASSWETGELFF
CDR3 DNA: TGTGCCAGCAGTTGGGAAACCGGGGAGCTGTTTTTT

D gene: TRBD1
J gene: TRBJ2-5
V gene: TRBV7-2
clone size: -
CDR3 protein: CASSWGQQETQYF
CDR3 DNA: TGTGCCAGCAGCTGGGGACAGCAAGAGACCCAGTACTTC

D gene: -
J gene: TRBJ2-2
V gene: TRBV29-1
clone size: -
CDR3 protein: CSVEDVRVAGVGELFF
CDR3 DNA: TGCAGCGTTGAAGACGTTCGGGTTGCCGGGGTCGGGGAGCTGTTTTTT

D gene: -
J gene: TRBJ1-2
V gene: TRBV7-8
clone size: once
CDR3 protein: CASSESGNDGYTF
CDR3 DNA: TGTGCCAGCAGTGAGTCGGGGAATGATGGCTACACCTTC

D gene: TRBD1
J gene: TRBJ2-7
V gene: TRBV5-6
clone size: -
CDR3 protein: CASSKDRGREQYF
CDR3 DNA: TGTGCCAGCAGCAAGGACAGGGGGAGGGAGCAGTACTTC

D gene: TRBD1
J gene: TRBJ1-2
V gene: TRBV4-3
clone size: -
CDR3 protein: CASTMSGTGALPSYGYTF
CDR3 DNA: TGCGCCAGCACGATGTCCGGGACAGGAGCGTTGCCGTCCTATGGCTACACCTTC

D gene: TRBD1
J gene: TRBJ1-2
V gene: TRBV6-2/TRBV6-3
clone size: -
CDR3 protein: CASSPGGNYGYTF
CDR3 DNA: TGTGCCAGCAGTCCAGGGGGGAACTATGGCTACACCTTC

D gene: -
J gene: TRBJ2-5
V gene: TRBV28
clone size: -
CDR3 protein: CASRAGRLETQYF
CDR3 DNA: TGTGCCAGCAGGGCGGGACGGCTAGAGACCCAGTACTTC

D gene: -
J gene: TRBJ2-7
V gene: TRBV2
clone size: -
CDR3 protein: CASRPWGNRSSYEQYF
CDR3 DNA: TGTGCCAGCCGACCTTGGGGAAATAGGAGCTCCTACGAGCAGTACTTC

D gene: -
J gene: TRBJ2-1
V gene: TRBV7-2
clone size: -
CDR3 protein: CASSSRGRGSSYNEQFF
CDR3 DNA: TGTGCCAGCAGCTCGAGGGGGAGGGGGAGCTCCTACAATGAGCAGTTCTTC

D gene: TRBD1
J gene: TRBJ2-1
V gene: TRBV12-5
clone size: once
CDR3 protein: CASGPGQGHNEQFF
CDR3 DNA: TGTGCTAGTGGTCCGGGACAGGGTCACAATGAGCAGTTCTTC

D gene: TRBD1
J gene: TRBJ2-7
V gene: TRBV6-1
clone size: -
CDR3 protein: CASSEIMTGGDEQYF
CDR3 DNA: TGTGCCAGCAGTGAAATAATGACAGGGGGGGACGAGCAGTACTTC

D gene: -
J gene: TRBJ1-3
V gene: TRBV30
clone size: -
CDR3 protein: CAWSSARNTIYF
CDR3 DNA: TGTGCCTGGAGTAGCGCCAGAAACACCATATATTTT

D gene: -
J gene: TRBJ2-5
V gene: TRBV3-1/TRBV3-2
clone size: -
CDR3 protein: CASSQPKTGGKPQYF
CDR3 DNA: TGTGCCAGCAGCCAACCCAAGACAGGTGGGAAGCCCCAGTACTTC

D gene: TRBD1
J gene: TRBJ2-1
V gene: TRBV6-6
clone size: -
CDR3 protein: CASSYYRTGSSNEQFF
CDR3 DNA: TGTGCCAGCAGTTACTACCGGACAGGGTCTTCCAATGAGCAGTTCTTC

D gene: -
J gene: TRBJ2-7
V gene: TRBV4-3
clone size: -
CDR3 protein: CASSQDRRFNEQYF
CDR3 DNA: TGCGCCAGCAGCCAAGATCGTCGGTTCAACGAGCAGTACTTC

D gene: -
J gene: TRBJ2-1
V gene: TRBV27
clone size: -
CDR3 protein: CASSTRLVFDEQFF
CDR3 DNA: TGTGCCAGCAGTACCCGCTTAGTTTTCGATGAGCAGTTCTTC

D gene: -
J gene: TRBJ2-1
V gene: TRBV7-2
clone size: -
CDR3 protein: CASSLSGYNEQFF
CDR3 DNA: TGTGCCAGCAGCTTATCCGGATACAATGAGCAGTTCTTC

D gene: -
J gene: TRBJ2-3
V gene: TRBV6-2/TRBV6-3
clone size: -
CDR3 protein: CASSYPAMAARGSDTQYF
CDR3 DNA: TGTGCCAGCAGTTACCCCGCCATGGCTGCGCGGGGATCGGATACGCAGTATTTT

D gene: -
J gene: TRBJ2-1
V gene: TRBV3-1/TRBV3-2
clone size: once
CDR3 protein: CASSQAWDLTHNEQFF
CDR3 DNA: TGTGCCAGCAGCCAAGCTTGGGACTTGACCCACAATGAGCAGTTCTTC

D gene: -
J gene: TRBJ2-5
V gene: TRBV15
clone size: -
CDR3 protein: CATSRQIQETQYF
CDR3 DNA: TGTGCCACCAGCAGACAGATCCAAGAGACCCAGTACTTC

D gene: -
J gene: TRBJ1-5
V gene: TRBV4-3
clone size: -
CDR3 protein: CASSQDGGIGQPQHF
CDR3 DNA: TGCGCCAGCAGCCAAGATGGGGGAATAGGTCAGCCCCAGCATTTT

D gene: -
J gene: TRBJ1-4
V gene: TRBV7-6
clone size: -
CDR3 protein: CASSPRDRSTNEKLFF
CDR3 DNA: TGTGCCAGCAGCCCCCGGGACCGATCAACTAATGAAAAACTGTTTTTT

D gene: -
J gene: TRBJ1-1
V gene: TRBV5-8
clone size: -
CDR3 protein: CASSWDSSREAFF
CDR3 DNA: TGTGCCAGCAGCTGGGACTCATCCCGGGAAGCTTTCTTT

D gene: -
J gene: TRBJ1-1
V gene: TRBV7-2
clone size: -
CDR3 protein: CASSFSGITEAFF
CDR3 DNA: TGTGCCAGCAGCTTCTCCGGGATCACTGAAGCTTTCTTT

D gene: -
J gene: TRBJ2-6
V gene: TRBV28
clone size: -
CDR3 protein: CASSHRILQAGANVLTF
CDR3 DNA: TGTGCCAGCAGTCACCGTATACTCCAGGCGGGGGCCAACGTCCTGACTTTC

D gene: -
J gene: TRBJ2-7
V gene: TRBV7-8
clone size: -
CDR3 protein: CASSRWGTYEQYF
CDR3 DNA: TGTGCCAGCAGCCGGTGGGGGACTTACGAGCAGTACTTC

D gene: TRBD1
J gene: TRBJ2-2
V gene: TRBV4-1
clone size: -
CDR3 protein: CASSHGTGATGELFF
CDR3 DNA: TGCGCCAGCAGCCACGGGACAGGGGCCACCGGGGAGCTGTTTTTT

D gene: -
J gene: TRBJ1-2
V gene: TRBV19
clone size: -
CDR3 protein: CASSIYLDNLGYTF
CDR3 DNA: TGTGCCAGTAGTATTTATCTGGACAATTTGGGCTACACCTTC

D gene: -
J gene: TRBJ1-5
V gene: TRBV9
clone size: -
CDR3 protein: CASSEGLLESQPQHF
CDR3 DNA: TGTGCCAGCAGCGAGGGGCTTCTGGAGTCACAGCCCCAGCATTTT

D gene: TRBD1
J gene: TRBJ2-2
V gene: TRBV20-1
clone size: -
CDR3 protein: CSASHDRGLTGELFF
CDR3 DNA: TGCAGTGCTAGTCACGACAGGGGGCTTACCGGGGAGCTGTTTTTT